The 7 T cell receptor beta chains below all came from one sample that was sequenced in a study of T cells after yellow fever vaccination. Via MiXCR, TCRdb re-called the 5' RACE reads, giving one row per CDR3 protein. The table lists some 340,000 distinct CDR3 sequences, about 10% of them singletons, with 2.5% to 4% in the top ten. The sample was CD4+ T cells sorted from PBMCs, taken 45 days after the yellow fever booster vaccination. The receptors derive from a man between 18 and 35 years old who received the YFV17D yellow fever vaccine.

This clonotype was observed many times. The rearrangement uses TRBV6-5 and TRBJ1-2; D ambiguous. V lost 2 bases and J 5 bases, leaving 9 bases between the germline ends. Germline CDR1 and CDR2: MNHEY and SVGAGI. There are 13 residues in the CDR3. The CDR3 coding sequence is TGTGCCAGCAGTTACCTAGGGATTTATGGCTACACCTTC. This gives the protein CASSYLGIYGYTF.

The chain employs TRBV20-1 and TRBJ2-3; 7 positions agree with TRBD2. V lost 2 bases to trimming and J lost 1 base; unmatched junction nucleotides: 3. Germline values: CDR1 DFQATT, CDR2 SNEGSKA (reference sequence). The CDR3 length is 14 residues. In DNA form, the CDR3 reads TGCAGTGCTAGATTTGCGGGGGGCACAGATACGCAGTATTTT. This codes for CSARFAGGTDTQYF.

The gene calls are TRBV4-2 and TRBJ1-2; TRBD1 matches at 8 bases. Germline CDR1 reads LGHNA; CDR2 reads YNFKEQ. This CDR3 contains 15 residues. Unmatched junction bases numbered 5, after V lost 1 base and J lost 4 bases. This CDR3 is CASSQVGTGGYGYTF. The DNA for the CDR3 is TGTGCCAGCAGCCAAGTGGGGACAGGCGGCTATGGCTACACCTTC.

The CDR3 region is CASSYGPLGNTEAFF. CDR3 DNA sequence: TGTGCCAGCAGTTACGGCCCCCTGGGGAACACTGAAGCTTTCTTT. The chain employs TRBV6-5 and TRBJ1-1; D uncertain. This CDR3 is built from 15 residues. The germline V gene encodes CDR1 MNHEY and CDR2 SVGAGI. The germline V and J ends were trimmed by 2 bases and 1 base, with 11 bases remaining between them.

The J gene is TRBJ1-2, the V gene TRBV5-1; 8 nucleotides align to TRBD1. The CDR3 extends over 14 amino acids. Germline CDR1 and CDR2: SGHRS and YFSETQ. V lost 3 bases and J lost 6; bases outside the gene matches: 7. CDR3 residues: CASSSGQGWDGYTF. In nucleotides, the CDR3 is TGCGCCAGCAGCTCCGGACAGGGATGGGATGGCTACACCTTC.

This clonotype was recorded at least ten times. The chain employs TRBV7-9 and TRBJ2-7; TRBD2 aligns across 9 bases. V trimming: 3 bases; J trimming: 8 bases; junction bases outside the gene matches: 8. Per germline, CDR1 SEHNR and CDR2 FQNEAQ (reference sequence). The CDR3 has 14 residues. The CDR3 loop is CASSFGLAGLQQYF. CDR3 sequence (DNA): TGTGCCAGCAGCTTCGGGCTAGCGGGGCTTCAGCAGTACTTC.

The chain uses TRBV5-6 and TRBJ1-1; D gene uncertain. This CDR3 spans 13 amino acids. With 0 bases removed from V and 8 bases from J, the gap between germline ends came to 11 bases. Germline V gives CDR1 SGHDT, CDR2 YYEEEE. CDR3 bases: TGTGCCAGCAGCTTGGGACGCCTCGGCGAAGCTTTCTTT. Translating it yields CASSLGRLGEAFF.